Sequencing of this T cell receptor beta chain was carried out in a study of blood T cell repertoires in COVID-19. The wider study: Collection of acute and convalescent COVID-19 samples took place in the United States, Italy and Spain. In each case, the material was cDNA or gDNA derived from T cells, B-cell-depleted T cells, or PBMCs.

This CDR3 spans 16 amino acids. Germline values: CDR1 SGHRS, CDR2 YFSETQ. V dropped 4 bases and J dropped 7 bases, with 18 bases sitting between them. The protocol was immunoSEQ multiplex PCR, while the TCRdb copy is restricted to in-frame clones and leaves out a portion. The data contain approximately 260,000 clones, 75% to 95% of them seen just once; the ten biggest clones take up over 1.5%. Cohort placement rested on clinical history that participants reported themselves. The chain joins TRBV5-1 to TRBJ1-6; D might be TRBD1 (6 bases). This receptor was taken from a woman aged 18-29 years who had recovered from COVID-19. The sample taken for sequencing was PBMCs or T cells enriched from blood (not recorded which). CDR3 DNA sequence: TGCGCCAGCAGCCTACTCGGACAGAAAGAAAATTCACCCCTCCACTTT. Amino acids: CASSLLGQKENSPLHF.